This entry concerns a single T cell receptor (beta chain). This clone was recorded a few times. Its binding antigen is unknown. No base-level quality is on record; no much larger clone is a single base apart. This specimen comes from a study of blood T cell repertoires in COVID-19 (dated by TCRdb to the early 2020s). About the study as a whole: Collaborator samples came from the United States, Italy and Spain and covered acute and convalescent phases of COVID-19. The prospective study material was composed of cDNA or gDNA derived from T cells, B-cell-depleted T cells, or PBMCs. Deeply sampled blood TCRbeta repertoires from subjects exposed to, actively infected with, or recovered from COVID-19 were included in the dataset. The repertoires were released in a freely available public database meant as a resource for research on the immune response to SARS-CoV-2. Samples were obtained from the ongoing ImmuneRACE study (first 160 participants) and from about 1,300 subjects provided by 6 global collaborators. The sample metadata nearly always contained a de-identified subject ID, COVID-19 status, age in years and sex. Where available, HLA class I and class II types were obtained from metadata supplied by the sample provider rather than from assay-based typing.

CDR1 SNHLY and CDR2 FYNNEI were looked up in the germline V gene. V loses 7 bases at its end and J loses 4 bases; junction bases beyond the gene matches: 9. Measured from the cysteine to the phenylalanine, the CDR3 is 14 residues long. This entry keeps only the CDR3 DNA: 42 bases, framed from base 1. TCRbeta CDR3 regions were amplified from genomic DNA by means of the immunoSEQ Assay, a bias-controlled multiplex PCR. Processing in the source paper ran as follows. The number of nucleated cells in each sample was estimated by amplification of reference gene primers within the assay. To quantify the absolute abundance of each unique TCRbeta CDR3 rearrangement, sequence reads were collapsed and filtered. Productive Simpson clonality was computed per sample as the square root of Simpson's diversity index over productive rearrangements. In TCRdb, the immuneACCESS table is reduced to in-frame sequences with V and J assigned. These tables do not hold every clone; where another copy was compared, an unresolved V gene accounts for under half, and the others remain unexplained. That table supplies the V and J calls and clone size; D and trimming were determined from the DNA. Across this sample there are fewer than 250,000 clones, with about 83% seen only once. Of the sample, approximately 4% falls within the top ten clones.

Beyond this particular receptor, the publication reports: How much clinical and demographic metadata was included differed by source and by participant, and the metadata was provided uncurated.

In the prospective study, participants were roughly 18 to 100 years old, resided in approximately 25 geographic areas of the United States, and were enrolled through a virtual design. In the prospective study, participants were assigned to cohorts based on the clinical history participants reported in a screening survey and a study questionnaire. Exposed participants had been in contact, within 2 weeks of entering the study, with a person who had a PCR-confirmed or clinician-diagnosed case of COVID-19. In the prospective study, whole blood, serum and a nasopharyngeal or oropharyngeal swab were collected from each participant by mobile phlebotomists. Over an approximately 2-month period, participants in the prospective study had the option of providing additional blood draws and questionnaires. Blood samples from the prospective study were shipped frozen or at room temperature prior to DNA extraction.

The sequencing input was PBMCs or T cells enriched from blood (not recorded which). This TCR was sampled from a woman aged 40 to 50 who had been exposed to COVID-19. Recombination joined TRBV2 with TRBJ1-1; 7 middle bases align to TRBD1. Here the CDR3 is given as CASKETGRGTEAFF. The nucleotide sequence reads TGTGCCAGCAAAGAGACAGGGAGAGGCACTGAAGCTTTCTTT. Extended through the reference TRBV2 and TRBJ1-1 proteins, this CDR3 yields the full variable domain: EPEVTQTPSHQVTQMGQEVILRCVPISNHLYFYWYRQILGQKVEFLVSFYNNEISEKSEIFDDQFSVERPDGSNFTLKIRSTKLEDSAMYFCASKETGRGTEAFFGQGTRLTVV.